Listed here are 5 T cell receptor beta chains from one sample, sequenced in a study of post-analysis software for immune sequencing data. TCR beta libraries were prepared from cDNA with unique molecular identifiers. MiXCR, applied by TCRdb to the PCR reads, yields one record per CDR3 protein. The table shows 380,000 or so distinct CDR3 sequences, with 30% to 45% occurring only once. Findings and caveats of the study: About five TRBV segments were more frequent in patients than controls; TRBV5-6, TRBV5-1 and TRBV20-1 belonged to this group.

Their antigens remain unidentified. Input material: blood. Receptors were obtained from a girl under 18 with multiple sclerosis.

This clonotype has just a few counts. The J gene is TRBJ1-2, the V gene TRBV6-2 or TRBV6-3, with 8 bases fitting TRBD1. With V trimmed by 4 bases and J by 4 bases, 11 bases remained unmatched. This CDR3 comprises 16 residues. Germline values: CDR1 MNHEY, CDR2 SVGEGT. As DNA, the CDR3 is TGTGCCAGCAGTTCAGGGGGCGGAATCAGGTCCTATGGCTACACCTTC. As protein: CASSSGGGIRSYGYTF.

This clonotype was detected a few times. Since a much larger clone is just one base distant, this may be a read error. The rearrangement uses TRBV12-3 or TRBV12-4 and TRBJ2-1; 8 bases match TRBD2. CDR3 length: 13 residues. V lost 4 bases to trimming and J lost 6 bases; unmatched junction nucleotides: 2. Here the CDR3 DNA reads TGTGCCAGCAGTTGGAGCGGGGGCAATGAGCAGTTCTTC. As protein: CASSWSGGNEQFF.

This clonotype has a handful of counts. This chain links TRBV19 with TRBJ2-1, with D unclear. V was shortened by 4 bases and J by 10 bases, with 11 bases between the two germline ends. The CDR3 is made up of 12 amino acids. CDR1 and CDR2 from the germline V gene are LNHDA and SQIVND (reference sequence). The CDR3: CASSTDGSEQFF. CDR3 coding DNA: TGTGCCAGTAGTACCGACGGATCCGAGCAGTTCTTC.

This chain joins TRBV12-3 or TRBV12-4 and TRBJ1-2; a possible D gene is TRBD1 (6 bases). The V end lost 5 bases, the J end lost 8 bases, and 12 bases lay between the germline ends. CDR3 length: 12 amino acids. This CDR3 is CASSRYRDGYTF. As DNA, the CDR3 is TGTGCCAGCAGTCGCTACAGGGACGGCTACACCTTC.

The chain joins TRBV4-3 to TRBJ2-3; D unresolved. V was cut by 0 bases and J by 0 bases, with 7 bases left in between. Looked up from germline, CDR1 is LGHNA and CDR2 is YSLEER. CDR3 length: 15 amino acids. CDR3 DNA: TGCGCCAGCAGCCAAGATACTAAAAGCACAGATACGCAGTATTTT. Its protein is CASSQDTKSTDTQYF.